Below, 30 T cell receptor beta chains from the same sample are listed, as sequenced in a study of cytomegalovirus exposure and HLA in healthy donors. It was with 60 Vbeta and 13 Jbeta primers that the PCR ran. Generated by immunoSEQ multiplex PCR, the TCRdb table keeps only in-frame clones and is missing some. The table has under 140,000 clones, 78% seen once. Sequences were obtained from PBMCs. These receptors were taken from a woman aged 30 to 39 in good health and CMV-seronegative.

V is TRBV6-1 and J is TRBJ2-4; unclear D gene. CDR3 length equals 13 residues. Trimming pared 4 bases from V and 10 bases from J, leaving 14 bases between. Germline CDR1 MNHNS, CDR2 SASEGT. CDR3 sequence reads: CASSGPNQWIQYF. CDR3 coding DNA: TGTGCCAGCAGTGGGCCCAACCAATGGATTCAGTACTTC.

The V and J genes are TRBV11-2 and TRBJ1-1; D not certain. V lost 0 bases to trimming and J lost 5 bases, with 10 bases between them. The CDR3 loop spans 14 amino acids. The V gene's germline CDR1 is SGHAT and CDR2 FQNNGV. The CDR3 bases are TGTGCCAGCAGCTTAGATCAAGTCAGGACTGAAGCTTTCTTT. It translates to CASSLDQVRTEAFF.

J is TRBJ2-7 and V is TRBV30; 8 bases agree with TRBD1. This CDR3 is built from 11 residues. The junction had 1 base not matched to a gene; V was cut back by 3 bases and J by 6 bases. From germline, CDR1 is GTSNPN and CDR2 SVGIG (reference sequence). Here the CDR3 DNA reads TGTGCCTGGAGACAGGGGGGCGAGCAGTACTTC. Residues: CAWRQGGEQYF.

The chain couples TRBV5-4 to TRBJ2-7; possibly TRBD2 for D (6 bases). Germline values: CDR1 SGHNT, CDR2 YYREEE (reference sequence). The V end was cut by 0 bases, the J end by 2 bases, with 15 bases between. This CDR3 comprises 16 residues. DNA of the CDR3: TGTGCCAGCAGCTTGGCAGGCGGGGAATTAGCCTACGAGCAGTACTTC. Translated: CASSLAGGELAYEQYF.

The chain joins TRBV29-1 to TRBJ2-5; D remains unclear. This CDR3 contains 13 residues. CDR1 is SQVTM, CDR2 ANQGSEA, per germline. Trimming cost V 4 bases and J 2 bases, with 11 bases left between them. CDR3: CSVATVRQETQYF. The CDR3 nucleotides are TGCAGCGTTGCAACGGTCAGGCAAGAGACCCAGTACTTC. The variable domain in full, with the rest retrieved from reference TRBV29-1 and TRBJ2-5, is SAVISQKPSRDICQRGTSLTIQCQVDSQVTMMFWYRQQPGQSLTLIATANQGSEATYESGFVIDKFPISRPNLTFSTLTVSNMSPEDSSIYLCSVATVRQETQYFGPGTRLLVL.

This clone was found once. V and J are TRBV5-1 and TRBJ2-7; TRBD2 might be the D (5 bases). The germline CDR1 and CDR2 sequences are SGHRS and YFSETQ. The CDR3 sequence is 13 residues long. Trimming stripped 0 bases from V and 2 bases from J, with 6 bases between. The CDR3 coding sequence is TGCGCCAGCAGCTTGGACGGGACCTACGAGCAGTACTTC. Residues: CASSLDGTYEQYF.

CDR3 coding DNA: TGTGCCAGCAGCCGCCTTGGGACTAGCGGGGGCCGGGGGGAGCAGTTCTTC. This sequence encodes CASSRLGTSGGRGEQFF. The chain couples TRBV25-1 to TRBJ2-1; 14 bases line up with TRBD2. The V gene's germline CDR1 is MGHDK and CDR2 SYGVNS. V shed 6 bases and J 10 bases; nucleotides not matched to a gene: 14. The CDR3 runs 17 residues.

This clone was counted ten times or more. This sample also contains other DNA sequences that code for the same CDR3. The rearrangement links TRBV29-1 to TRBJ1-4; perhaps TRBD1 as D (6 bases). The CDR3 sequence is 12 residues long. Germline V lookup: CDR1 SQVTM, CDR2 ANQGSEA. Deletions cut 6 bases from V and 8 bases from J, with 13 bases between. CDR3 sequence reads: CSVAGVGEKLFF. CDR3 sequence (DNA): TGCAGCGTAGCAGGGGTAGGAGAAAAACTGTTTTTT.

The chain couples TRBV10-3 to TRBJ2-3, with 8 bases that match TRBD2. The V and J ends lost 5 bases and 0 bases, in that order; junction bases with no gene match: 13. The CDR3 has 18 residues. Germline V gene data show CDR1 as ENHRY and CDR2 as SYGVKD. The DNA for the CDR3 is TGTGCCATCAGTAGGACAAGCGGGGGCCAAACTAGCACAGATACGCAGTATTTT. It specifies CAISRTSGGQTSTDTQYF.

J is TRBJ1-1 and V is TRBV30; 8 nucleotides agree with TRBD1. Germline V gene data show CDR1 as GTSNPN and CDR2 as SVGIG (reference sequence). The CDR3 covers 13 residues. Germline trimming cut 5 bases from V and 3 bases from J; bases unmatched to any gene: 5. As DNA, the CDR3 is TGTGCCTGGGGACAGGGAGTAGACACTGAAGCTTTCTTT. Translating it yields CAWGQGVDTEAFF.

The chain has TRBV7-2 and TRBJ1-2; TRBD1 might be the D (6 bases). In germline, CDR1 is SGHTA, CDR2 FQGNSA. The V end was cut by 2 bases, the J end by 3 bases, with 10 bases between. This CDR3 contains 14 residues. The CDR3, as DNA: TGTGCCAGCAGCTTATGGGGGGGGCACTATGGCTACACCTTC. Its protein product is CASSLWGGHYGYTF.

The chain has TRBV29-1 and TRBJ1-1; D gene ambiguous. V lost 6 bases and J 1 base, leaving 15 bases between the germline ends. This CDR3 comprises 14 residues. The germline V gene has CDR1 SQVTM and CDR2 ANQGSEA. For the CDR3, the DNA is TGCAGCGTAATACCTCGGGGAGCGAACACTGAAGCTTTCTTT. This gives the protein CSVIPRGANTEAFF.

This chain connects TRBV6-4 to TRBJ2-2; the D gene is possibly TRBD2 (5 bases). The germline gives CDR1 MRHNA, CDR2 SNTAGT. The CDR3 length is 15 residues. With 0 bases removed from V and 0 bases from J, the gap between germline ends came to 5 bases. CDR3 DNA: TGTGCCAGCAGTGACTCTAGCGCGAACACCGGGGAGCTGTTTTTT. It is translated as CASSDSSANTGELFF.

This clone came up a few times. The chain couples TRBV4-3 to TRBJ2-3; D perhaps matches TRBD1 (6 bases). The V end lost 2 bases, the J end lost 7 bases, and 13 bases lay between the germline ends. The CDR3 runs to 14 residues. The germline CDR1 and CDR2 sequences are LGHNA and YSLEER. CDR3 DNA sequence: TGCGCCAGCAGCCAACAGGGGTATGGGAATACGCAGTATTTT. Translated: CASSQQGYGNTQYF.

J is TRBJ2-5 and V is TRBV6-4; weak D call: TRBD2 (6 bases). The germline V gene has CDR1 MRHNA and CDR2 SNTAGT. This CDR3 is 13 amino acids long. Trimming stripped 3 bases from V and 10 bases from J, with 15 bases between. DNA of the CDR3: TGTGCCAGCAGTGAGACCCCGCGAGCGGGCCAGTACTTC. Translating gives CASSETPRAGQYF.

This sequence joins TRBV28 and TRBJ2-3, with D possibly being TRBD1 (5 bases). Trimming took 5 bases from V and 0 from J, leaving 12 bases between them. This CDR3 comprises 15 residues. The germline V gene has CDR1 MDHEN and CDR2 SYDVKM. This chain's CDR3 is CASSLGQGSTDTQYF. In nucleotides, the CDR3 is TGTGCCAGCAGTCTCGGCCAGGGCAGCACAGATACGCAGTATTTT.

The genes are TRBV19 and TRBJ1-1; TRBD1 matches at 7 bases. The length of the CDR3 is 13 residues. Germline assignment: CDR1 LNHDA and CDR2 SQIVND (reference sequence). The V gene end was trimmed by 6 bases and the J gene end by 4 bases; junction bases not matched to a gene: 5. The CDR3 loop is CASSQRQGTEAFF. The CDR3 DNA is TGTGCCAGTAGCCAACGACAGGGCACTGAAGCTTTCTTT.

This chain links TRBV9 with TRBJ2-3; D is possibly TRBD2 (5 bases). Per the germline V gene, CDR1 is SGDLS and CDR2 is YYNGEE. This CDR3 contains 14 residues. V gave up 4 bases and J gave up 3 bases, with 12 bases separating them. CDR3 protein: CASSREPWTDTQYF. As DNA, the CDR3 is TGTGCCAGCAGCCGGGAACCCTGGACAGATACGCAGTATTTT.

The chain recombines TRBV27 with TRBJ2-7; maybe TRBD2 (7 bases). The V end lost 6 bases, the J end lost 1 base, and 10 bases lay between the germline ends. Looked up from germline, CDR1 is MNHEY and CDR2 is SMNVEV (reference sequence). The CDR3 sequence is 13 residues long. The CDR3 coding sequence is TGTGCCAGCAGGGGAGGGGGTTCCTACGAGCAGTACTTC. Translating it yields CASRGGGSYEQYF.

The chain couples TRBV5-4 to TRBJ1-3, with D perhaps TRBD1 (5 bases). Germline V gene data show CDR1 as SGHNT and CDR2 as YYREEE (reference sequence). This CDR3 has 13 residues. Between the trimmed V and J ends, which lost 2 bases and 3 bases, there was a span of 6 bases. The CDR3 spells CASSFQGGNTIYF. The CDR3 region has the DNA TGTGCCAGCAGCTTTCAGGGTGGAAACACCATATATTTT.

The V and J genes are TRBV19 and TRBJ2-6; D uncertain. CDR3 length equals 16 residues. Germline-derived CDR1 and CDR2 are LNHDA and SQIVND (reference sequence). V dropped 0 bases and J dropped 4 bases, with 10 bases sitting between them. The CDR3 spells CASSIDHIRGANVLTF. The CDR3 region has the DNA TGTGCCAGTAGTATAGATCACATCCGCGGGGCCAACGTCCTGACTTTC.

J is TRBJ2-7 and V is TRBV7-6, with D perhaps TRBD1 (5 bases). CDR3 length: 14 amino acids. Germline V CDR1 and CDR2: SGHVS, FNYEAQ. Between the trimmed V and J ends, which lost 5 bases and 2 bases, there was a span of 13 bases. As DNA, the CDR3 is TGTGCCAGCAGCCCGCGACAGCTGCCCTACGAGCAGTACTTC. Translation gives CASSPRQLPYEQYF.

This chain links TRBV7-2 with TRBJ2-7; 8 bases are shared with TRBD2. The CDR3 is 16 amino acids. With 1 base clipped from V and 1 base from J, the junction kept 6 bases outside the gene matches. Germline V CDR1 and CDR2: SGHTA, FQGNSA. The CDR3 nucleotides read TGTGCCAGCAGCTTAGTTGGACCTAGCGGGTCCTACGAGCAGTACTTC. The encoded protein is CASSLVGPSGSYEQYF.

The gene calls are TRBV14 and TRBJ2-1; 8 bases match TRBD1. The CDR3 runs 15 residues. V dropped 3 bases and J dropped 9; count of bases not matched to a gene: 10. CDR1 is SGHDN and CDR2 is FVKESK in the germline V gene. As DNA, the CDR3 is TGTGCCAGCAGCCAGATAGGACAGGGTAAGAGTGAGCAGTTCTTC. Residues: CASSQIGQGKSEQFF.

The V and J genes are TRBV4-2 and TRBJ2-7, with D maybe TRBD1 (6 bases). The V and J ends lost 1 base and 3 bases respectively, with 16 bases between them. The CDR3 runs to 16 residues. CDR1 and CDR2 from the germline V gene are LGHNA and YNFKEQ. The chain's CDR3 is CASSQGGHDRSYEQYF. The CDR3 DNA is TGTGCCAGCAGCCAAGGGGGACATGATAGGAGCTACGAGCAGTACTTC.

The V gene is TRBV5-4, the J gene TRBJ2-3; the D gene is possibly TRBD1 (5 bases). CDR3 length equals 14 residues. Germline V gene sequence: CDR1 SGHNT, CDR2 YYREEE (reference sequence). V shed 4 bases and J shed 2 bases, with 11 bases lying between them. CDR3 sequence reads: CASSPSDITDTQYF. CDR3 bases: TGTGCCAGCAGCCCGTCGGACATCACAGATACGCAGTATTTT.

The table lists this clone with a few counts. This chain joins TRBV11-2 and TRBJ2-5; TRBD2 matches 7 bases. V trimming: 3 bases; J trimming: 2 bases; junction bases outside the gene matches: 6. The CDR3 spans 15 residues. The germline gives CDR1 SGHAT, CDR2 FQNNGV. The CDR3 region has the DNA TGTGCCAGCAGCTTGGCGGGGGAGCGACAAGAGACCCAGTACTTC. Translation: CASSLAGERQETQYF.

The chain carries TRBV13 and TRBJ2-7; no clear D. The CDR3 has 12 residues. Trimming cost V 4 bases and J 0 bases, with 4 bases left between them. Looked up from germline, CDR1 is PRHDT and CDR2 is FYEKMQ (reference sequence). CDR3 sequence (DNA): TGTGCCAGCAGCTCCAACTCCTACGAGCAGTACTTC. Its translation is CASSSNSYEQYF.

J is TRBJ2-3 and V is TRBV11-2, with 13 bases fitting TRBD2. The CDR3 has 16 residues. Trimming took 4 bases from V and 4 from J; bases not matched to a gene: 5. CDR1 is SGHAT, CDR2 FQNNGV, per germline. In DNA, the CDR3 is TGTGCCAGCAGCTCGGGACTAGCGGGAATCGCAGATACGCAGTATTTT. Translation gives CASSSGLAGIADTQYF.

The CDR3 sequence is CASSLYGTSGSYEQFF. The CDR3 DNA reads TGTGCCAGCAGCCTATACGGGACTAGCGGGAGTTATGAGCAGTTCTTC. This rearrangement joins TRBV7-3 to TRBJ2-1, with 14 bases matching TRBD2. The CDR3 length is 16 residues. Germline loops: CDR1 SGHTA, CDR2 FQGTGA. The trim removed 5 bases at V and 8 bases at J, leaving 8 bases unmatched.